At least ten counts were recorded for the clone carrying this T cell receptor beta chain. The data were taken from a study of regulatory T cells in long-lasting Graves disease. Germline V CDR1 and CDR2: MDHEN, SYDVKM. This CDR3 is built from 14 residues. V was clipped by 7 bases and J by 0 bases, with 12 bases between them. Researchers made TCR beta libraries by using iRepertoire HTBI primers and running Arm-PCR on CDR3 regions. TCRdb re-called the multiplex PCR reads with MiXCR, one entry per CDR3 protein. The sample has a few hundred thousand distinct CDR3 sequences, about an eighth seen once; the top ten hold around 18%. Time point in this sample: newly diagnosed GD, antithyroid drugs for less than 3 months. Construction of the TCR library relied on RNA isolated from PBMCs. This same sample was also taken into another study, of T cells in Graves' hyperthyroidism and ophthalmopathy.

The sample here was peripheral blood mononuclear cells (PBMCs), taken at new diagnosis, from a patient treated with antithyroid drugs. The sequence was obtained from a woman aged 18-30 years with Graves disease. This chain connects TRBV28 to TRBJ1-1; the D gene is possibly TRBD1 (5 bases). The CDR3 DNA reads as TGTGCCAGCACCTTGGAGGGGATGAACACTGAAGCTTTCTTT. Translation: CASTLEGMNTEAFF.